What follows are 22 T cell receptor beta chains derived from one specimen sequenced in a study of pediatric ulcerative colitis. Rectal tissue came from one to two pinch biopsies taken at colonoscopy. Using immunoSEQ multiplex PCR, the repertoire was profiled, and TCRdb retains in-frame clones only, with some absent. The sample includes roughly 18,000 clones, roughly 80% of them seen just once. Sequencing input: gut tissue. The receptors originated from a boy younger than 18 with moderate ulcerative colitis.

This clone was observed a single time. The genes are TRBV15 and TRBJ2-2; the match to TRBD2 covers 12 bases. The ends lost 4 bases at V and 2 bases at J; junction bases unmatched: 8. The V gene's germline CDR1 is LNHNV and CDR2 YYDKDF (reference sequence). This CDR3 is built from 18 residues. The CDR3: CATSTFPTSGSNTGELFF. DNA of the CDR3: TGTGCCACCAGCACCTTCCCGACTAGCGGGAGTAACACCGGGGAGCTGTTTTTT.

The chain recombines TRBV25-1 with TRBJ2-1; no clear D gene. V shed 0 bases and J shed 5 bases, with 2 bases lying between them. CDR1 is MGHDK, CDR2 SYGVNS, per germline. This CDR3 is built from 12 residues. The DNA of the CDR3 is TGTGCCAGCAGTGAATACAACAATGAGCAGTTCTTC. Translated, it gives CASSEYNNEQFF.

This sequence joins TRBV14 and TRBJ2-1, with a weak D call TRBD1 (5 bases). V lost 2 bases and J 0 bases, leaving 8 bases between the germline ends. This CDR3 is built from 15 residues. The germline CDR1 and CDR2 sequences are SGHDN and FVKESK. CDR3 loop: CASSQRQNSYNEQFF. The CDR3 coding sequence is TGTGCCAGCAGCCAAAGACAGAACTCCTACAATGAGCAGTTCTTC.

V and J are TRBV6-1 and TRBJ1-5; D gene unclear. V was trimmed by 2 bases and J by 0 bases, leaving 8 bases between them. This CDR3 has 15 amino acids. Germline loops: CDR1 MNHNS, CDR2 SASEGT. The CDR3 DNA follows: TGTGCCAGCAGTGAAATGCCGGGTAGCAATCAGCCCCAGCATTTT. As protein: CASSEMPGSNQPQHF.

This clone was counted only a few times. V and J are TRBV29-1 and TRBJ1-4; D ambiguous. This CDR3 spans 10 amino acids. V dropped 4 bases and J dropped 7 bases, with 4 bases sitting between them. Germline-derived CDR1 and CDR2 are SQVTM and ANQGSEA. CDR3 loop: CSVVVEKLFF. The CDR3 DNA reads TGCAGCGTTGTGGTTGAAAAACTGTTTTTT.

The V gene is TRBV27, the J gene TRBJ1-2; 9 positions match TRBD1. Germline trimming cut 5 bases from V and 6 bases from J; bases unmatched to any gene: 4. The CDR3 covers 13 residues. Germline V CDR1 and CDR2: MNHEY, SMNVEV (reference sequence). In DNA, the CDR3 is TGTGCCAGCAGTCGCCGGACAGGGGATGGCTACACCTTC. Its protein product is CASSRRTGDGYTF.

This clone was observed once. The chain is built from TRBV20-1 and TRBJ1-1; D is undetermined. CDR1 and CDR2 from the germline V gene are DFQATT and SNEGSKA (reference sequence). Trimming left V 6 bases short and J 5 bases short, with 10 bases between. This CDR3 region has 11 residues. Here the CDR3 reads CSADGRTEAFF. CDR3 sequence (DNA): TGCAGTGCAGACGGAAGGACTGAAGCTTTCTTT.

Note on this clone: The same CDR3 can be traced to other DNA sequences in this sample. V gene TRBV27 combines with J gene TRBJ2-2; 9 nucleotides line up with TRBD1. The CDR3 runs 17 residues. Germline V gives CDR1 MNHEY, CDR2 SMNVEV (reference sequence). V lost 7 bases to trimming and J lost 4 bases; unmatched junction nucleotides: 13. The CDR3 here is CASIKGRGQGGTGELFF. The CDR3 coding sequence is TGTGCCAGCATCAAAGGGAGGGGACAGGGTGGCACCGGGGAGCTGTTTTTT.

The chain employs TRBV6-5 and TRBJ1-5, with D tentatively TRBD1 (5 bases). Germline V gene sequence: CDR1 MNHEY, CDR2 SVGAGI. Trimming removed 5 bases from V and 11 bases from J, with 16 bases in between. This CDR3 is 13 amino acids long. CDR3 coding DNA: TGTGCCAGCAGTGGGGCCGCTCTGGGAACCCAGCATTTT. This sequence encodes CASSGAALGTQHF.

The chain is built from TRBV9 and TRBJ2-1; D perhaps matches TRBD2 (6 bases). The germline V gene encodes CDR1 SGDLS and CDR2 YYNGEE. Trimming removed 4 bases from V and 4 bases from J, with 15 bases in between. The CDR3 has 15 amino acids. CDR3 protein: CASSTLAETYNEQFF. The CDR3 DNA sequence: TGTGCCAGCAGCACCTTAGCGGAAACATACAATGAGCAGTTCTTC.

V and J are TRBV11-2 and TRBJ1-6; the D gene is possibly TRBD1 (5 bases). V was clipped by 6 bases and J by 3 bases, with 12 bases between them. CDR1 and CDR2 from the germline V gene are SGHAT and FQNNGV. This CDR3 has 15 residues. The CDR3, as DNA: TGTGCCAGCAGTCCAGGGCTTATCTATAATTCACCCCTCCACTTT. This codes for CASSPGLIYNSPLHF.

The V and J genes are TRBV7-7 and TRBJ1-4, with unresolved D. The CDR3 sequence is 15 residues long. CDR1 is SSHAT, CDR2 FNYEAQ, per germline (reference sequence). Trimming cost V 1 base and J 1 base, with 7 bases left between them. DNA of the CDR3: TGTGCCAGCAGCTTAGGGGTGGGAACTAATGAAAAACTGTTTTTT. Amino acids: CASSLGVGTNEKLFF.

CDR3 DNA sequence: TGTGCCAGCAGTCCGGCTAGCGGGAGCTACGGGGCCTACGAGCAGTACTTC. This translates into CASSPASGSYGAYEQYF. This chain connects TRBV28 to TRBJ2-7; 10 bases map to TRBD2. CDR3 length: 17 amino acids. Germline V gives CDR1 MDHEN, CDR2 SYDVKM. J gave up 2 bases and V 5 bases, and 12 bases lay outside the gene matches.

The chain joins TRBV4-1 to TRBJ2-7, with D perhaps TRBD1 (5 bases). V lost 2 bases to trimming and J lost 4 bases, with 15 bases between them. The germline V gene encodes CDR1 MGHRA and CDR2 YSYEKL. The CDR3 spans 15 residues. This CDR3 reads CASSQILGPQYEQYF. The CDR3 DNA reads TGCGCCAGCAGCCAAATCTTGGGGCCTCAATACGAGCAGTACTTC.

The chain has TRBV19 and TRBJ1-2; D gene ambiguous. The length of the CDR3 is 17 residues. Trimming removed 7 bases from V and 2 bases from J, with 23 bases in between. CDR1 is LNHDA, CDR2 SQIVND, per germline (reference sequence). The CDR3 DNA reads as TGTGCCAGTACCCCAAGCGCTACCTCGAGAGGGAACTATGGCTACACCTTC. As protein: CASTPSATSRGNYGYTF.

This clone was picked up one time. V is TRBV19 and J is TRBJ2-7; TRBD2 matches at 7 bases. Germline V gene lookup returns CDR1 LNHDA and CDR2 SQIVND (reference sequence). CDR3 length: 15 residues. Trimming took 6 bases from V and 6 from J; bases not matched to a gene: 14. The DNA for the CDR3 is TGTGCCAGTAGCGACGCCCGTTGGGGGGGGTCCGAGCAGTACTTC. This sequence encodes CASSDARWGGSEQYF.

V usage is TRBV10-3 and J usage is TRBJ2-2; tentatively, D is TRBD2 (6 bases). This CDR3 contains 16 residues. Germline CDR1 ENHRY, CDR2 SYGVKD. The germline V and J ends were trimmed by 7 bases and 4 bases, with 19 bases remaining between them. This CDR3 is CAITRRGRQVTGELFF. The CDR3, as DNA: TGTGCCATCACGAGGAGGGGCCGGCAGGTCACCGGGGAGCTGTTTTTT.

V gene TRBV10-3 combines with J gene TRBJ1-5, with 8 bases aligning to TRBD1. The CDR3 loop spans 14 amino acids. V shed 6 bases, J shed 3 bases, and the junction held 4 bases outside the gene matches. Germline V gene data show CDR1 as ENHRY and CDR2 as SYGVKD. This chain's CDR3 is CAISGTGPNQPQHF. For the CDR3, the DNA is TGTGCCATCAGCGGGACAGGCCCCAATCAGCCCCAGCATTTT.

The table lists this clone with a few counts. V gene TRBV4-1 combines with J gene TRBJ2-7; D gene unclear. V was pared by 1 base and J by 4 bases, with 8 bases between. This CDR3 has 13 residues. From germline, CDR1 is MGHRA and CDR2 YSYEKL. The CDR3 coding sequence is TGCGCCAGCAGCCAAGGGTTCGCGTACGAGCAGTACTTC. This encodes CASSQGFAYEQYF.

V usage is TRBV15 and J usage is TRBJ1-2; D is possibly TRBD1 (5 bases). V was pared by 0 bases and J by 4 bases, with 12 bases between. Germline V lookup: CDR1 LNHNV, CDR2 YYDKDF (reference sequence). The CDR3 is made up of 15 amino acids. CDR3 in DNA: TGTGCCACCAGCAGAGATAGCGGGGGACCCTATGGCTACACCTTC. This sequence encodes CATSRDSGGPYGYTF.

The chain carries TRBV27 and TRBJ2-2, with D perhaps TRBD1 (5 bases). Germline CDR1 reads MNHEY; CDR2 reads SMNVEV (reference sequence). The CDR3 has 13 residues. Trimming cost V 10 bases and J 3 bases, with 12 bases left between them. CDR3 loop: CAIRVSDTGELFF. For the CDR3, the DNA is TGTGCCATCAGGGTGTCGGACACCGGGGAGCTGTTTTTT.

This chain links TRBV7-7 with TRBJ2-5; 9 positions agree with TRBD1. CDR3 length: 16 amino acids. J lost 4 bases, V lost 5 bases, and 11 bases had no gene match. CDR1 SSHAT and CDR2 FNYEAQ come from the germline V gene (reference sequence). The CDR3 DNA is TGTGCCAGCAGCCCCCCCGCGGGGACAGGGCTAGAGACCCAGTACTTC. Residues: CASSPPAGTGLETQYF. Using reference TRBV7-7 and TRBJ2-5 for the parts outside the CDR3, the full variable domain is GAGVSQSPRYKVTKRGQDVTLRCDPISSHATLYWYQQALGQGPEFLTYFNYEAQPDKSGLPSDRFSAERPEGSISTLTIQRTEQRDSAMYRCASSPPAGTGLETQYFGPGTRLLVL.